Listed below are T cell receptor beta chains from one sample, sequenced in a study of shared clonotypes between healthy human individuals. TCRdb's copy holds only in-frame clones and misses some; the assay was immunoSEQ multiplex PCR. The sample has over 2 million clones, roughly 92% seen once. Material: naive CD4+ T cells from PBMCs. The receptors come from a man aged 18 to 29 in good health. Some clones in this sample may be carry-over from other donors' samples. Both conserved end residues are part of each CDR3. D genes are given only for firm matches. Clone size appears in some rows only: once, few, many, or a class for an expanded clone.

clone_size	v_call	d_call	j_call	cdr3_nt	cdr3_aa
.	TRBV28	.	TRBJ1-1	TGTGCCAGCAGTTTAAATTTTAGGGGGAGTGAAGCTTTCTTT	CASSLNFRGSEAFF
.	TRBV4-2	TRBD2	TRBJ2-1	TGTGCCAGCAGCCCTTGGACTAGTCTGGAGACCTACAATGAGCAGTTCTTC	CASSPWTSLETYNEQFF
once	TRBV28	.	TRBJ2-6	TGTGCCAGCAGTCTTGACCCTGGGGCCAACGTCCTGACTTTC	CASSLDPGANVLTF
few	TRBV2	.	TRBJ1-5	TGTGCCAGCAGAGACAATCAGCCCCAGCATTTT	CASRDNQPQHF
.	TRBV5-1	.	TRBJ1-2	TGCGCCAGCAGCCGTACGGACGGGGGGTCTCATGGCTACACCTTC	CASSRTDGGSHGYTF
once	TRBV5-1	.	TRBJ1-1	TGCGCCAGCAGCATGATTATGGACAGTGAGGGGGCTGAAGCTTTCTTT	CASSMIMDSEGAEAFF
.	TRBV25-1	TRBD1	TRBJ2-7	TGTGCCAGCAGTGAATTAGGGACAGGGGGGAAGCTCGAGCAGTACTTC	CASSELGTGGKLEQYF
.	TRBV11-1	.	TRBJ2-3	TGTGCCTGCAGCTTCGGGGGCACAGATACGCAGTATTTT	CACSFGGTDTQYF
once	TRBV7-8	.	TRBJ2-3	TGTGCCAGCAGCTTAGTGTGGGGGCACGCAGATACGCAGTATTTT	CASSLVWGHADTQYF
.	TRBV7-8	TRBD1	TRBJ2-3	TGTGCCAGCAGCCACGACAGGGCTCGAGATACGCAGTATTTT	CASSHDRARDTQYF
.	TRBV18	TRBD1	TRBJ1-1	TGTGCCAGCTCCCCGGACAGGGTGAACACTGAAGCTTTCTTT	CASSPDRVNTEAFF
.	TRBV7-8	.	TRBJ1-1	TGTGCCAGCAGCTTAGGTCAGTTAAGTAGAATGGCGAACACTGAAGCTTTCTTT	CASSLGQLSRMANTEAFF
.	TRBV30	.	TRBJ2-3	TGTGCCTGGAGTGTATGGCCACCCCCTAGCACAGATACGCAGTATTTT	CAWSVWPPPSTDTQYF
.	TRBV6-1	.	TRBJ2-5	TGTGCCAGCAGTGAAATTAGGCGTGGGTATGAGACCCAGTACTTC	CASSEIRRGYETQYF
once	TRBV5-1	TRBD1	TRBJ1-1	TGCGCCAGCAGCCGAAACACAGGGGGGGACACTGAAGCTTTCTTT	CASSRNTGGDTEAFF
.	TRBV5-4	.	TRBJ2-3	TGTGCCAGCAGCTGGATGGATGCGGATACGCAGTATTTT	CASSWMDADTQYF
once	TRBV5-4	TRBD1	TRBJ1-2	TGTGCCAGCAGAGGGGGGGACAGGGCCTATGGCTACACCTTC	CASRGGDRAYGYTF
.	TRBV5-1	.	TRBJ1-1	TGCGCCAGCAGCAGCCGGCCGAACACTGAAGCTTTCTTT	CASSSRPNTEAFF
.	TRBV19	TRBD1	TRBJ1-1	TGTGCCAGTCGGGACAGGGCCCTGAACACTGAAGCTTTCTTT	CASRDRALNTEAFF
.	TRBV5-6	.	TRBJ1-1	TGTGCCAGCAGGCTCACCGGGGGCGACACTGAAGCTTTCTTT	CASRLTGGDTEAFF
.	TRBV7-2	.	TRBJ1-2	TGTGCCAGCAGCGCGGGAGGAGCTAACTATGGCTACACCTTC	CASSAGGANYGYTF
.	TRBV6-6	.	TRBJ1-4	TGTGCCAGCAGTTGGTCAACTAATGAAAAACTGTTTTTT	CASSWSTNEKLFF
.	TRBV28	.	TRBJ2-3	TGTGCCAGCAGTCCGACCGCCGGGAATACGCAGTATTTT	CASSPTAGNTQYF
.	TRBV19	.	TRBJ1-5	TGTGCCAGTAGTAGGTCGGGGTCCCTACTCACCAGCAATCAGCCCCAGCATTTT	CASSRSGSLLTSNQPQHF
.	TRBV6-5	TRBD1	TRBJ2-7	TGTGCCAGCAGTGAACCGGACAGGCTCTACGAGCAGTACTTC	CASSEPDRLYEQYF
.	TRBV7-9	TRBD1	TRBJ2-3	TGTGCCAGCAGCCCGACTCGGGACAGATACACAGATACGCAGTATTTT	CASSPTRDRYTDTQYF
.	TRBV27	.	TRBJ2-2	TGTGCCAGCAGTTTCCGAAGCAGGGGAACGAACACCGGGGAGCTGTTTTTT	CASSFRSRGTNTGELFF
once	TRBV27	TRBD1	TRBJ2-7	TGTGCCAGCAGTTTATCCCCCAACTTACAGGGGTCATACGAGCAGTACTTC	CASSLSPNLQGSYEQYF
.	TRBV5-1	.	TRBJ2-7	TGCGCCAGCAGCATAGGGTTTGGACAGAACTACGAGCAGTACTTC	CASSIGFGQNYEQYF
.	TRBV1	.	TRBJ2-7	TGCACCAGCAGCCCCTACCCGACTAGCGGGAGGTTCCCGAATGCCTACGAGCAGTACTTC	CTSSPYPTSGRFPNAYEQYF
.	TRBV10-3	TRBD2	TRBJ2-1	TGTGCCATCAGTGGAAGGACTAGCTCGGGGGACAATGAGCAGTTCTTC	CAISGRTSSGDNEQFF
.	TRBV19	.	TRBJ1-3	TGTGCCAGTAGTATTAACCCCTCGGAAGCAACACACAGGCGACGCTCTGGAAACACCATATATTTT	CASSINPSEATHRRRSGNTIYF
.	TRBV2	.	TRBJ2-7	TGTGCCAGCAGAGGCCAGGGCAGGGGAATCCACGAGCAGTACTTC	CASRGQGRGIHEQYF
.	TRBV6-1	.	TRBJ1-1	TGTGCCAGCACCCACGCCGGGTCGATGGGCGCTTTCTTT	CASTHAGSMGAFF
.	TRBV4-2	.	TRBJ2-7	TGTGCCAGCAGCCAAGACTTCTCGCGGAAGAGCTCCTACGAGCAGTACTTC	CASSQDFSRKSSYEQYF
once	TRBV6-5	.	TRBJ2-7	TGTGCCAGCAGTTACTGGAAGGGAGCACTCTACGAGCAGTACTTC	CASSYWKGALYEQYF
.	TRBV18	.	TRBJ2-1	TGTGCCAGCTCACCGCCTAGTATCAATGAGCAGTTCTTC	CASSPPSINEQFF
.	TRBV9	TRBD1	TRBJ2-7	TGTGCCAGCAGCGTAGCACCGGGACAGAGGGGCGAGCAGTACTTC	CASSVAPGQRGEQYF
.	TRBV6-6	.	TRBJ2-6	TGTGCCAGCACGGCCTCTGGGGCCAACGTCCTGACTTTC	CASTASGANVLTF
.	TRBV5-1	.	TRBJ2-1	TGCGCCAGCAGCTTCCGTGAGGGGACGCGCTACAATGAGCAGTTCTTC	CASSFREGTRYNEQFF
.	TRBV28	TRBD1	TRBJ1-2	TGTGCCAGCAGTTGGGCCGCAGGGGGTGGTGGCTACACCTTC	CASSWAAGGGGYTF
.	TRBV27	TRBD2	TRBJ2-1	TGTGCCAGCAGTTTGGGGGAGGGTCTATTCGTGAACAATGAGCAGTTCTTC	CASSLGEGLFVNNEQFF